Presented here are 4 T cell receptor beta chains from one specimen sequenced in a study of blood T cell repertoires in COVID-19. Sequenced by immunoSEQ multiplex PCR; TCRdb stores in-frame clones only, minus some. In the table there are a few hundred thousand clones, more than 75% of which are singletons. Material: PBMCs or T cells enriched from blood (not recorded which). The receptors shown here come from a woman aged 55-75 years in a cohort exposed to, infected with or recovered from COVID-19 (not recorded which).

The chain uses TRBV9 and TRBJ2-1, with D maybe TRBD2 (6 bases). The CDR3 spans 16 residues. Germline values: CDR1 SGDLS, CDR2 YYNGEE. Trimming took off 3 bases at V and 10 bases at J, with 23 bases between the two ends. CDR3 bases: TGTGCCAGCAGCGGGGGAGGACCAGATCTACAATGGGAGCAGTTCTTC. Translating it yields CASSGGGPDLQWEQFF.

This chain connects TRBV2 to TRBJ2-4, with D possibly TRBD2 on 5 matching bases. V lost 7 bases to trimming and J lost 4 bases, with 20 bases between them. Germline V gene data show CDR1 as SNHLY and CDR2 as FYNNEI. The CDR3 sequence is 16 residues long. The CDR3 protein is CASTVERARGKNIQYF. CDR3 DNA: TGTGCCAGCACGGTCGAAAGGGCCAGAGGGAAAAACATTCAGTACTTC.

The CDR3: CASSPDRAGIEAFF. The CDR3 nucleotides read TGTGCCAGCAGCCCGGACAGGGCGGGAATTGAAGCTTTCTTT. The rearrangement joins TRBV7-9 to TRBJ1-1; 8 bases map to TRBD1. This CDR3 has 14 residues. Germline-derived CDR1 and CDR2 are SEHNR and FQNEAQ (reference sequence). Trimming at V came to 5 bases and at J to 7 bases, leaving 9 bases not matched to a gene.

The chain has TRBV9 and TRBJ2-3; 13 nucleotides align to TRBD2. The CDR3 extends over 16 amino acids. Germline V gives CDR1 SGDLS, CDR2 YYNGEE. V gave up 5 bases and J gave up 4 bases; unmatched junction bases: 7. DNA for the CDR3: TGTGCCAGCAGTCGCGGACTAGCGGGAGTATCAGATACGCAGTATTTT. Amino acid sequence: CASSRGLAGVSDTQYF.